This is a list of T cell receptor beta chains from one sample in a study of siplizumab effects on memory and regulatory T cells. The method was immunoSEQ multiplex PCR; TCRdb's version includes in-frame clones alone and lacks a portion of them. Among over 80,000 clones listed, roughly 94% were seen once. The sequenced material came from non-Treg CD4+ T cells sorted from blood. The origin of the receptors is a human donor in good health. Each CDR3 is given with its conserved first and last residue. Fields, in order: V gene, J gene, clone size, D gene, CDR3 protein, CDR3 DNA. A D gene is named only where the DNA matches it firmly. Size is omitted from some rows. Given values are once, few, many or a class for expanded clones.

V: TRBV5-1
J: TRBJ2-2
size: .
D: TRBD2
CDR3: CASSLAELAGFTGELFF
DNA: TGCGCCAGCAGCTTGGCCGAACTAGCGGGATTCACCGGGGAGCTGTTTTTT

V: TRBV7-3
J: TRBJ2-7
size: .
D: .
CDR3: CASPPGEKAYEQYF
DNA: TGTGCCAGCCCCCCCGGTGAGAAGGCTTACGAGCAGTACTTC

V: TRBV19
J: TRBJ1-2
size: few
D: .
CDR3: CASSTARGAYGYTF
DNA: TGTGCCAGTAGTACCGCCCGGGGCGCCTATGGCTACACCTTC

V: TRBV6-6
J: TRBJ1-3
size: .
D: TRBD1
CDR3: CATQGDRIYSGNTIYF
DNA: TGTGCCACCCAGGGGGACAGGATATACTCTGGAAACACCATATATTTT

V: TRBV19
J: TRBJ2-1
size: .
D: TRBD2
CDR3: CASSINPGLAGADEQFF
DNA: TGTGCCAGTAGTATTAATCCGGGACTAGCGGGAGCGGATGAGCAGTTCTTC

V: TRBV28
J: TRBJ2-2
size: once
D: TRBD2
CDR3: CASSYEGLAGVYTGELFF
DNA: TGTGCCAGCAGTTACGAGGGACTAGCGGGAGTTTACACCGGGGAGCTGTTTTTT

V: TRBV5-6
J: TRBJ1-3
size: .
D: TRBD1
CDR3: CASSFFPPGGANSGNTIYF
DNA: TGTGCCAGCAGCTTTTTTCCCCCAGGGGGCGCCAACTCTGGAAACACCATATATTTT

V: TRBV5-1
J: TRBJ2-3
size: .
D: .
CDR3: CASSLSWGGSTDTQYF
DNA: TGCGCCAGCAGCTTGTCTTGGGGAGGAAGCACAGATACGCAGTATTTT

V: TRBV6-1
J: TRBJ2-1
size: once
D: TRBD2
CDR3: CASSVKTGTSFPNEQFF
DNA: TGTGCCAGCAGTGTAAAAACCGGGACTAGCTTCCCCAATGAGCAGTTCTTC

V: TRBV19
J: TRBJ1-1
size: .
D: .
CDR3: CASSTSLHLNTEAFF
DNA: TGTGCCAGTAGTACCTCACTACATTTGAACACTGAAGCTTTCTTT

V: TRBV19
J: TRBJ2-6
size: once
D: .
CDR3: CASKSASSGANVLTF
DNA: TGTGCCAGTAAGTCAGCCAGCTCTGGGGCCAACGTCCTGACTTTC

V: TRBV7-9
J: TRBJ2-3
size: .
D: .
CDR3: CASSLFGADTQYF
DNA: TGTGCCAGCAGCTTATTTGGCGCAGATACGCAGTATTTT

V: TRBV7-9
J: TRBJ2-7
size: once
D: TRBD1
CDR3: CASSSIGQGAKEQYF
DNA: TGTGCCAGCAGCTCCATTGGACAGGGGGCTAAAGAGCAGTACTTC

V: TRBV30
J: TRBJ1-1
size: .
D: TRBD1
CDR3: CAWSGQANTEAFF
DNA: TGTGCCTGGTCGGGACAGGCGAACACTGAAGCTTTCTTT

V: TRBV29-1
J: TRBJ2-7
size: .
D: TRBD1
CDR3: CSVVSPRTGYFYEQYF
DNA: TGCAGCGTTGTAAGTCCGAGGACAGGGTATTTCTACGAGCAGTACTTC

V: TRBV28
J: TRBJ2-2
size: .
D: .
CDR3: CASSFAGELFF
DNA: TGTGCCAGCAGTTTTGCCGGGGAGCTGTTTTTT

V: TRBV5-6
J: TRBJ2-1
size: .
D: TRBD2
CDR3: CASSGGLAVNEQFF
DNA: TGTGCCAGCAGTGGGGGACTAGCGGTAAATGAGCAGTTCTTC

V: TRBV5-6
J: TRBJ1-1
size: once
D: .
CDR3: CASSSWRSTEAFF
DNA: TGTGCCAGCAGCTCTTGGAGGAGCACTGAAGCTTTCTTT

V: TRBV6-6
J: TRBJ2-7
size: .
D: .
CDR3: CASSYFEAQQGSEQYF
DNA: TGTGCCAGCAGTTACTTCGAAGCCCAACAGGGATCCGAGCAGTACTTC

V: TRBV28
J: TRBJ2-5
size: .
D: .
CDR3: CAIKTQGGEETQYF
DNA: TGTGCCATTAAAACCCAGGGGGGCGAAGAGACCCAGTACTTC

V: TRBV7-8
J: TRBJ1-5
size: .
D: .
CDR3: CASSLSRAPNQPQHF
DNA: TGTGCCAGCAGCTTAAGCAGGGCCCCCAATCAGCCCCAGCATTTT

V: TRBV15
J: TRBJ2-7
size: .
D: .
CDR3: CATSRDQRAGQYF
DNA: TGTGCCACCAGCAGAGATCAAAGGGCGGGGCAGTACTTC

V: TRBV27
J: TRBJ2-1
size: .
D: .
CDR3: CASSLGGLGSSSYNEQFF
DNA: TGTGCCAGCAGTTTAGGGGGATTGGGGTCGAGCTCCTACAATGAGCAGTTCTTC

V: TRBV7-9
J: TRBJ2-7
size: once
D: .
CDR3: CASSLGQQTYEQYF
DNA: TGTGCCAGCAGCTTAGGTCAGCAAACCTACGAGCAGTACTTC

V: TRBV6-1
J: TRBJ2-2
size: once
D: .
CDR3: CASRDGPSGELFF
DNA: TGTGCCAGCAGAGACGGACCGTCCGGGGAGCTGTTTTTT

V: TRBV12-5
J: TRBJ1-1
size: .
D: .
CDR3: CASAEGLRWNLTEAFF
DNA: TGTGCTAGTGCCGAGGGTCTCAGATGGAATCTAACTGAAGCTTTCTTT

V: TRBV7-9
J: TRBJ1-1
size: .
D: TRBD1
CDR3: CASSLALTGNFAEAFF
DNA: TGTGCCAGCAGCTTAGCCCTGACAGGGAATTTCGCTGAAGCTTTCTTT

V: TRBV19
J: TRBJ1-4
size: .
D: TRBD1
CDR3: CASSLGGQYEKLFF
DNA: TGTGCCAGTAGTTTAGGGGGCCAATATGAAAAACTGTTTTTT

V: TRBV6-1
J: TRBJ2-2
size: .
D: TRBD2
CDR3: CASSAGAAGGRGELFF
DNA: TGTGCCAGCAGTGCCGGGGCGGCGGGAGGCAGGGGAGAGCTGTTTTTT

V: TRBV18
J: TRBJ1-2
size: .
D: .
CDR3: CASSPSGNGYTF
DNA: TGTGCCAGCTCACCGAGCGGGAATGGCTACACCTTC

V: TRBV29-1
J: TRBJ1-1
size: .
D: .
CDR3: CSVIPGTEAFF
DNA: TGCAGCGTTATTCCTGGCACTGAAGCTTTCTTT

V: TRBV18
J: TRBJ2-3
size: .
D: TRBD2
CDR3: CASSSGLAGTDTQYF
DNA: TGTGCCAGCTCATCCGGACTAGCGGGCACAGATACGCAGTATTTT

V: TRBV7-6
J: TRBJ2-7
size: .
D: .
CDR3: CASSLTTYEQYF
DNA: TGTGCCAGCAGCTTAACCACCTACGAGCAGTACTTC

V: TRBV30
J: TRBJ2-1
size: .
D: TRBD2
CDR3: CAWRGRAGANEQFF
DNA: TGTGCCTGGAGAGGGAGAGCGGGAGCCAATGAGCAGTTCTTC